This T cell receptor beta chain was retrieved from a study of blood T cells in healthy people across ages. Germline CDR1 is KGHSY and CDR2 is FQNENV. V was shortened by 4 bases and J by 4 bases, with 16 bases between the two germline ends. The CDR3 contains 15 residues. Combining a sample-barcoded 5' primer with a J-beta primer mix, a second PCR ran for 7 to 11 cycles. TCRdb reanalysed the 5' RACE reads using MiXCR and keeps one entry per CDR3 protein. The table has more than 800,000 distinct CDR3 sequences, around 30% seen once. This sequence joins TRBV16 and TRBJ1-2; D might be TRBD1 (5 bases). Sequenced: blood. This TCR came from an elderly woman in good health. CDR3 coding DNA: TGTGCCAGCAGCCTCAGCGGCAGGGCCCCCTATGGCTACACCTTC. Amino acids: CASSLSGRAPYGYTF.